The 28 T cell receptor beta chains given below trace back to one sample, sequenced in a study of Graves' ophthalmopathy and Graves' hyperthyroidism. Beta-chain TCR CDR3 regions were amplified from RNA transcripts. In the first round, RT-PCR was carried out with HTBI primers, and a multiplex PCR formed the second round. From the multiplex PCR reads, TCRdb called clonotypes with MiXCR, one entry per CDR3 protein. Seen here are 350,000 to 400,000 distinct CDR3 sequences, 15% observed once, and the top ten hold about 7%. The sample taken for sequencing was peripheral blood. The receptor set was obtained from a young woman with stable Graves' hyperthyroidism.

This clonotype was observed many times. V usage is TRBV12-3 or TRBV12-4 and J usage is TRBJ1-2; D remains unclear. This CDR3 spans 12 amino acids. V dropped 6 bases and J dropped 3 bases, with 8 bases sitting between them. DNA of the CDR3: TGTGCCAGCAGGGCGTTCGACTATGGCTACACCTTC. This gives the protein CASRAFDYGYTF.

With regard to this clonotype: One end of the junction varies from germline; a read error may be responsible. V and J are TRBV20-1 and TRBJ1-6, with a weak D call TRBD1 (6 bases). Looked up from germline, CDR1 is DFQATT and CDR2 is SNEGSKA (reference sequence). CDR3 size: 15 residues. The CDR3 region is CSARSTTSGDSPPHF. CDR3 bases: TGCAGTGCTAGATCTACAACTTCAGGGGATTCACCCCCCCACTTT.

This clonotype came up a few times. The rearrangement joins TRBV4-2 to TRBJ1-2; the D gene is possibly TRBD1 (5 bases). CDR1 is LGHNA and CDR2 is YNFKEQ in the germline V gene. The CDR3 runs 13 residues. The ends were cut back, 5 bases at V and 7 bases at J, with 14 bases in the middle. As DNA, the CDR3 is TGTGCCAGCAGCAAAAGCCGGGGGGGTGGCTACACCTTC. The encoded protein is CASSKSRGGGYTF.

Ten or more counts support this clonotype. No DNA is shown, since the ends of the CDR3 on it are uncertain; the CDR3 is the one TCRdb lists. This rearrangement joins TRBV6-5 to TRBJ2-6; TRBD2 was called by the table and not checked on the DNA. The CDR3 is 15 amino acids long, termini counted. Germline V gives CDR1 MNHEY, CDR2 SVGAGI. This CDR3 reads CASSSSGSGANVLTF.

Concerning this clonotype: The conserved closing phenylalanine or tryptophan is absent in this CDR3, likely reflecting a read error. No DNA is shown, since the ends of the CDR3 on it are uncertain; the CDR3 is the one TCRdb lists. This CDR3 is CASSPLGRSTEACL. This rearrangement joins TRBV12-3 or TRBV12-4 to TRBJ1-1; the D call of TRBD1 is as the table states it, not checked on the DNA. 14 amino acids form the CDR3, both terminal residues included.

A few counts support this clonotype. The rearrangement links TRBV10-3 to TRBJ1-2; no firm D call. Germline loops: CDR1 ENHRY, CDR2 SYGVKD. V lost 3 bases and J 6 bases, leaving 14 bases between the germline ends. This CDR3 comprises 14 residues. The CDR3 here is CAISDPTTVNGYTF. The CDR3, as DNA: TGTGCCATCAGTGACCCTACGACGGTTAATGGCTACACCTTC.

This clonotype was picked up many times. This chain joins TRBV6-1 and TRBJ1-5; TRBD1 is a possible D gene (6 bases). V gave up 0 bases and J gave up 1 base, with 25 bases separating them. This CDR3 spans 21 amino acids. CDR1 is MNHNS, CDR2 SASEGT, per germline. The CDR3 reads CASSEAAPGQRLGMSNQPQHF. In DNA, the CDR3 is TGTGCCAGCAGTGAAGCCGCTCCGGGACAAAGGTTGGGGATGAGCAATCAGCCCCAGCATTTT.

This clonotype has only a few counts. The chain employs TRBV4-2 and TRBJ1-2, with D perhaps matching TRBD1 (5 bases). CDR3 length equals 15 residues. Germline assignment: CDR1 LGHNA and CDR2 YNFKEQ. V lost 5 bases and J lost 6, with 19 bases in between. CDR3 protein: CASSNTALDSNGYTF. The CDR3 nucleotides read TGTGCCAGCAGCAATACAGCTTTAGACAGTAATGGCTACACCTTC.

This clonotype was seen at least ten times. The chain joins TRBV20-1 to TRBJ2-5; 9 bases map to TRBD1. V lost 0 bases, J lost 5 bases, and 7 bases stayed unmatched. The CDR3 has 15 amino acids. From germline, CDR1 is DFQATT and CDR2 SNEGSKA (reference sequence). CDR3 sequence reads: CSARDLTGGMETQYF. DNA for the CDR3: TGCAGTGCTAGAGATTTAACAGGGGGCATGGAGACCCAGTACTTC.

The genes are TRBV7-2 and TRBJ1-1; D not certain. This CDR3 contains 11 residues. V was cut by 0 bases and J by 7 bases, with 3 bases left in between. Germline V CDR1 and CDR2: SGHTA, FQGNSA. The CDR3 region has the DNA TGTGCCAGCAGCTTAGCTTTTGAAGCTTTCTTT. Encoded protein: CASSLAFEAFF.

J is TRBJ2-1 and V is TRBV7-8; TRBD2 might be the D (6 bases). Germline V gene sequence: CDR1 SGHVS, CDR2 FQNEAQ. The CDR3 spans 16 residues. V lost 2 bases and J 7 bases, leaving 18 bases between the germline ends. The CDR3 bases are TGTGCCAGCAGCTTATTGTCTTCAGTTGGAGGGAATGAGCAGTTCTTC. It specifies CASSLLSSVGGNEQFF.

This clonotype was seen repeatedly, ten times or more. The chain links TRBV27 to TRBJ2-7; tentatively, D is TRBD2 (6 bases). Between the trimmed V and J ends, which lost 3 bases and 4 bases, there was a span of 16 bases. Germline lookup yields CDR1 MNHEY and CDR2 SMNVEV (reference sequence). The CDR3 has 15 residues. CDR3 DNA: TGTGCCAGCAGTTTCAACGGGGGTGCCGGGTACGAGCAGTACTTC. Protein sequence: CASSFNGGAGYEQYF.

In its sample, this clonotype was seen many times. V gene TRBV7-2 combines with J gene TRBJ2-7; the D is unclear. There are 13 residues in the CDR3. Trimming took off 1 base at V and 7 bases at J, with 11 bases between the two ends. Germline CDR1 and CDR2: SGHTA and FQGNSA. CDR3 residues: CASSLGQVGEQYF. CDR3 nucleotides: TGTGCCAGCAGCTTAGGGCAGGTAGGGGAGCAGTACTTC.

The chain joins TRBV12-3 or TRBV12-4 to TRBJ2-7; D is possibly TRBD1 or TRBD2 (5 bases each). Deletions cut 5 bases from V and 5 bases from J, with 25 bases between. The CDR3 consists of 17 residues. The CDR3 loop reads CASSPGRMGKDPDEQYF. The CDR3 DNA reads TGTGCCAGCAGTCCGGGACGGATGGGCAAAGACCCCGACGAGCAGTACTTC.

This clonotype showed up just a few times. The CDR3 loop is CASSILIWGKAFF. The CDR3 DNA reads TGTGCCAGTAGTATTCTAATTTGGGGAAAAGCTTTCTTT. The chain couples TRBV19 to TRBJ1-1; D call uncertain. The CDR3 loop spans 13 amino acids. Germline V gene lookup returns CDR1 LNHDA and CDR2 SQIVND (reference sequence). The V end was cut by 3 bases, the J end by 9 bases, with 14 bases between. Based on the CDR3 plus reference TRBV19 and TRBJ1-1, the full variable domain is DGGITQSPKYLFRKEGQNVTLSCEQNLNHDAMYWYRQDPGQGLRLIYYSQIVNDFQKGDIAEGYSVSREKKESFPLTVTSAQKNPTAFYLCASSILIWGKAFFGQGTRLTVV.

This clonotype was observed many times. The rearrangement uses TRBV7-8 and TRBJ2-7, with unresolved D. The CDR3 runs to 14 residues. V was cut by 4 bases and J by 1 base, with 11 bases left in between. Germline lookup yields CDR1 SGHVS and CDR2 FQNEAQ. CDR3 in DNA: TGTGCCAGCAGCTCAAGCACAACTTCCTACGAGCAGTACTTC. Residues: CASSSSTTSYEQYF.

This clonotype has only a few counts. The CDR3 sequence is CASSLKRSGKMNTEAFF. The CDR3 DNA is TGTGCCAGCAGCCTAAAACGTAGTGGCAAGATGAACACTGAAGCTTTCTTT. The chain carries TRBV3-1 and TRBJ1-1, with D unresolved. Trimming took off 4 bases at V and 0 bases at J, with 18 bases between the two ends. Per the germline V gene, CDR1 is LGHDT and CDR2 is YNNKEL (reference sequence). The CDR3 spans 17 residues. The full variable domain, with the rest looked up from reference TRBV3-1 and TRBJ1-1, is DTAVSQTPKYLVTQMGNDKSIKCEQNLGHDTMYWYKQDSKKFLKIMFSYNNKELIINETVPNRFSPKSPDKAHLNLHINSLELGDSAVYFCASSLKRSGKMNTEAFFGQGTRLTVV.

In this sample, this clonotype turned up many times. This rearrangement joins TRBV12-5 to TRBJ1-5; D not certain. Germline CDR1 is LGHNT and CDR2 is FRNRAP. With 2 bases removed from V and 5 bases from J, the gap between germline ends came to 7 bases. This CDR3 comprises 13 residues. In nucleotides, the CDR3 is TGTGCTAGTGGTTTGAAGAATCATCAGCCCCAGCATTTT. Protein sequence: CASGLKNHQPQHF.

The chain joins TRBV6-5 to TRBJ1-6; possible D gene TRBD1, 5 bases. The germline V gene encodes CDR1 MNHEY and CDR2 SVGAGI. This CDR3 contains 16 residues. Trimming shortened V by 1 base and J by 7 bases, and 14 bases separated the two germline ends. CDR3 protein: CASSYFSGSGNSPLHF. The CDR3 DNA is TGTGCCAGCAGTTACTTTTCAGGGTCGGGGAATTCACCCCTCCACTTT.

At least ten counts were recorded for this clonotype. V usage is TRBV6-5 and J usage is TRBJ1-2; D is unclear. The CDR3 runs to 12 residues. Trimming removed 5 bases at V and 4 bases at J, with 8 bases between. Germline CDR1 and CDR2: MNHEY and SVGAGI. The CDR3 DNA follows: TGTGCCAGCAGTAGTCGCGCCTATGGCTACACCTTC. The encoded protein is CASSSRAYGYTF.

This clonotype was counted many times. The V gene is TRBV6-1, the J gene TRBJ2-7; 7 bases line up with TRBD2. J lost 4 bases, V lost 4 bases, and 7 bases had no gene match. CDR1 is MNHNS and CDR2 is SASEGT in the germline V gene. This CDR3 has 14 amino acids. The DNA of the CDR3 is TGTGCCAGCAGTGCGAGGGACTATGATTACGAGCAGTACTTC. This gives the protein CASSARDYDYEQYF.

The chain links TRBV5-1 to TRBJ2-7; D is possibly TRBD2 (6 bases). The germline CDR1 and CDR2 sequences are SGHRS and YFSETQ. The CDR3 totals 17 residues. V lost 1 base and J 4 bases, leaving 21 bases between the germline ends. Here the CDR3 DNA reads TGCGCCAGCAGCTTGTTAAGAGAGGGAGGCCGGCCGTACGAGCAGTACTTC. Encoded protein: CASSLLREGGRPYEQYF.

This clonotype was detected ten times or more. The chain combines TRBV12-3 or TRBV12-4 with TRBJ1-1, with TRBD1 identical over 12 bases. Trimming removed 6 bases from V and 6 bases from J; junction bases left unmatched: 8. This CDR3 contains 15 residues. CDR3 sequence: CASRPGQGAFAEAFF. The CDR3 DNA reads as TGTGCCAGCAGACCGGGACAGGGGGCTTTCGCTGAAGCTTTCTTT.

This clonotype has a count of ten or more. In DNA form, the CDR3 reads TGTGCCAGCTCACCCGATGGGGAGACCCAGTACTTC. This translates into CASSPDGETQYF. The rearrangement joins TRBV18 to TRBJ2-5; no clear D. The CDR3 runs 12 residues. With 3 bases removed from V and 5 bases from J, the gap between germline ends came to 7 bases. CDR1 is KGHSH and CDR2 is LQKENI in the germline V gene.

This clonotype was recorded at least ten times. The chain couples TRBV15 to TRBJ2-4, with 9 bases that match TRBD1. J was trimmed by 3 bases and V by 1 base; bases with no gene match: 7. This CDR3 is built from 17 residues. The germline CDR1 and CDR2 sequences are LNHNV and YYDKDF (reference sequence). The CDR3 DNA is TGTGCCACCAGCAGAGGACGGGACAGGGTGGACAAAAACATTCAGTACTTC. Amino acid sequence: CATSRGRDRVDKNIQYF.

This chain uses TRBV5-1 with TRBJ1-1; D gene unclear. The CDR3 runs 15 residues. CDR1 and CDR2 (germline): SGHRS, YFSETQ. Between the trimmed V and J ends, which lost 4 bases and 3 bases, there was a span of 16 bases. As DNA, the CDR3 is TGCGCCAGCAGCCCGACCCGAAGAAGGGACACTGAAGCTTTCTTT. It specifies CASSPTRRRDTEAFF.

This clonotype was counted only a few times. The chain is built from TRBV9 and TRBJ2-1; 8 nucleotides line up with TRBD1. The V and J ends lost 4 bases and 5 bases, in that order; junction bases with no gene match: 8. The germline CDR1 and CDR2 sequences are SGDLS and YYNGEE. The CDR3 has 15 residues. CDR3 protein: CASSSGDRTNNEQFF. CDR3 bases: TGTGCCAGCAGCTCTGGGGACAGGACCAACAATGAGCAGTTCTTC.

This clonotype has a count of ten or more. The chain is built from TRBV6-1 and TRBJ2-2, with D uncertain. CDR1 and CDR2 (germline): MNHNS, SASEGT. Trimming left V 7 bases short and J 3 bases short, with 9 bases between. The CDR3 runs to 13 residues. The CDR3 DNA sequence: TGTGCCAGCACGGCAGGCGACACCGGGGAGCTGTTTTTT. Its translation is CASTAGDTGELFF.